This is a list of T cell receptor beta chains from one sample in a study of Graves' ophthalmopathy and Graves' hyperthyroidism. TCRdb re-called the multiplex PCR reads through MiXCR, storing one row per CDR3 protein. The table lists around 1.1 million distinct CDR3 sequences, about 36% of them singletons. Material: peripheral blood or thyroid tissue (not recorded which). Receptors were obtained from an adult man with Graves' hyperthyroidism. Both conserved end residues are part of each CDR3. D genes are given only for firm matches. Rows may omit the clone size; those that give it use once, few, many or a size class.

clone_size | d_call | v_call | cdr3_aa
NA | TRBD1 | TRBV25-1 | CASTNTGARETQYF
NA | TRBD1 | TRBV7-3 | CASSITGDNEQFF
many | NA | TRBV4-3 | CASSQVGGYGYTF
NA | NA | TRBV30 | CAWSGAWAQETQYF
NA | NA | TRBV25-1 | CASSYRTSAIEQYF
many | NA | TRBV24-1 | CATSDFQGTLQETQYF
many | NA | TRBV4-1 | CASSPSEQYNQPQHF
NA | NA | TRBV25-1 | CASSLTKPDSVQYF
NA | TRBD1 | TRBV18 | CASSLNQGAPYEQYF
NA | TRBD1 | TRBV5-8 | CASSLYGTGNQPQHF
many | NA | TRBV7-9 | CASSLRGGSSTETQETQYF
few | NA | TRBV27 | CASSPVSTGANVLTF
many | NA | TRBV19 | CASSPLGSRILNYGYTF
NA | NA | TRBV11-2 | CASSHPWGSNTEAFF
many | TRBD2 | TRBV20-1 | CSARGLAGGSEQYF
many | NA | TRBV20-1 | CSARERGEWYEQYF
many | NA | TRBV7-9 | CASSNRSGVGNSPLHF
NA | TRBD2 | TRBV25-1 | CASSASSGRSSYEQYF
few | NA | TRBV12-3/TRBV12-4 | CASRPDTHNQPQHF
many | TRBD1 | TRBV7-9 | CASSRRDRGSFF
many | NA | TRBV12-3/TRBV12-4 | CASSSPRREETQYF
NA | NA | TRBV7-9 | CASSLGQSYF
NA | NA | TRBV20-1 | CSAPGGHEQYF
many | NA | TRBV20-1 | CSVQGTGANVLTF
few | NA | TRBV15 | CATSRARGRVYEQYF
NA | NA | TRBV20-1 | CSAKPGRPRGNTIYF
NA | NA | TRBV6-5 | CASSYSGAGLGGELFF
few | TRBD1 | TRBV7-2 | CASSLVGTGGAGYGYTF
NA | TRBD1 | TRBV7-9 | CARKTGVNEKLFF
NA | NA | TRBV12-3/TRBV12-4 | CASSYSVRGVRETQYF
NA | NA | TRBV7-3 | CASSLVAGTGGEQYF
NA | TRBD2 | TRBV5-6 | CASSFGGGTNQETQYF
NA | NA | TRBV27 | CASSFSHQPQHF
many | NA | TRBV7-9 | CASSPQNYEQYF
NA | NA | TRBV6-5 | CASSYRGLRGIETQYF
NA | NA | TRBV20-1 | CSARDGGAGVNSPLHF
NA | NA | TRBV9 | CASSVDHRRSYGYTF
many | NA | TRBV15 | CATSRAPEPRDTEAFF
few | NA | TRBV5-1 | CASSLDYPSTEAFF
NA | NA | TRBV5-5 | CASSRTPVGNQPQHF
NA | TRBD1 | TRBV10-3 | CAISQTGASNQPQHF
many | NA | TRBV24-1 | CATSTEKGYEQYF
few | NA | TRBV7-9 | CASSPSPSWEETQYF
many | TRBD2 | TRBV5-1 | CASSLGTSGRYQETQYF
many | NA | TRBV7-9 | CASSLEQGADTEAFF
NA | NA | TRBV4-2 | CASSQDLGQETRYF
many | NA | TRBV7-9 | CASSGRPNEKLFF